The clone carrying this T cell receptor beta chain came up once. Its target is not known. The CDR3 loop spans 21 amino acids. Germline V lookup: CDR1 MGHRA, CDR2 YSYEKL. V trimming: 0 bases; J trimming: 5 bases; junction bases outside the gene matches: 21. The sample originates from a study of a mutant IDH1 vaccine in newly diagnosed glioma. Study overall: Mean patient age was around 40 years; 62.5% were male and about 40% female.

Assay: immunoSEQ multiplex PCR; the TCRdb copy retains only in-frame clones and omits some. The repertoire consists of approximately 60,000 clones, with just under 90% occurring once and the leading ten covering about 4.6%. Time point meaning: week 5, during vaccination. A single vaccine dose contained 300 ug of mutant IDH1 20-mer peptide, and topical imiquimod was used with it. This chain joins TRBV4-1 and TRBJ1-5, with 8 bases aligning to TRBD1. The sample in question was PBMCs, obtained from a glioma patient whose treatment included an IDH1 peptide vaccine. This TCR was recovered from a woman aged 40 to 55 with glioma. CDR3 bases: TGCGCCAGCAGCCAAGATCATCGGCGGACAGGGACATCCCACCCTTATCAGCCCCAGCATTTT. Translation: CASSQDHRRTGTSHPYQPQHF.